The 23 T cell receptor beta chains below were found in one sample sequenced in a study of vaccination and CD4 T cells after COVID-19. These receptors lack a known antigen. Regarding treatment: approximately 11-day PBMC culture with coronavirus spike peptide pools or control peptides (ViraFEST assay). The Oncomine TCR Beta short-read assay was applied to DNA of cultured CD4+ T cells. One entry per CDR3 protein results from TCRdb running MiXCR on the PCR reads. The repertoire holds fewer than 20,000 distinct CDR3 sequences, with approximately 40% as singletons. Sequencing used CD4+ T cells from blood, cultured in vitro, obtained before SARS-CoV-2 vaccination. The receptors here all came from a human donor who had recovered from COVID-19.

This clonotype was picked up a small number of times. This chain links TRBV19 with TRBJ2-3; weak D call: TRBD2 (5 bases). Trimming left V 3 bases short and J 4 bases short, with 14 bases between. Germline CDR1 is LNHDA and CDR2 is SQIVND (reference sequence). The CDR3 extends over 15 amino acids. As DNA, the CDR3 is TGTGCCAGTAGTATTGAGGGTAGGTCCCCAGATACGCAGTATTTT. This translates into CASSIEGRSPDTQYF.

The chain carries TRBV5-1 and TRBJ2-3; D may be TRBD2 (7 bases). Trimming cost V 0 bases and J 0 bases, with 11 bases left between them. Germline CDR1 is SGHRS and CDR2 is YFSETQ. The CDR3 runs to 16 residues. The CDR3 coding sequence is TGCGCCAGCAGCTTGGTCGGGGGGCTTAGCACAGATACGCAGTATTTT. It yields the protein CASSLVGGLSTDTQYF.

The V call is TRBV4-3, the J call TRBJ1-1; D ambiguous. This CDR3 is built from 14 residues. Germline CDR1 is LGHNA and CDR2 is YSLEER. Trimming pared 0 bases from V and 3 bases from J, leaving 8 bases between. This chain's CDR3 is CASSQDLVHTEAFF. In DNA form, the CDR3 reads TGCGCCAGCAGCCAAGATCTGGTACACACTGAAGCTTTCTTT.

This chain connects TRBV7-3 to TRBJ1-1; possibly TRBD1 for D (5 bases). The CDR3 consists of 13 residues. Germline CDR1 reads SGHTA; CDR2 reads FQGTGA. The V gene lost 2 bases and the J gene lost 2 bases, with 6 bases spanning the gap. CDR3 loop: CASSLDRNTEAFF. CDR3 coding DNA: TGTGCCAGCAGCTTAGACAGAAACACTGAAGCTTTCTTT.

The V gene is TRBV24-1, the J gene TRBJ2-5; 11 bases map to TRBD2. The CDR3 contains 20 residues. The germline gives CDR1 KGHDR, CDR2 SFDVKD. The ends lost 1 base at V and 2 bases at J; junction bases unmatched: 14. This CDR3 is CATSDFLGGGTSGIQETQYF. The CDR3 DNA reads TGTGCCACCAGTGATTTTTTAGGGGGGGGGACTAGCGGAATACAAGAGACCCAGTACTTC.

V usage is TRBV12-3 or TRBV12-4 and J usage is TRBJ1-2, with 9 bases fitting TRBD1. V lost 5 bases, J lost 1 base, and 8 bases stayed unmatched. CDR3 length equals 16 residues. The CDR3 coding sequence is TGTGCCAGCAGTCCAACGACAGGGGGAGGTAACTATGGCTACACCTTC. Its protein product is CASSPTTGGGNYGYTF.

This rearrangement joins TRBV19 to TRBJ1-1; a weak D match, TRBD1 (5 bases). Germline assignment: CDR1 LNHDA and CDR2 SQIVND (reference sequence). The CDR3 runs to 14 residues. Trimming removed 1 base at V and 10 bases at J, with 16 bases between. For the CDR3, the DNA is TGTGCCAGTAGTATAGGCCAGGGAGTCGTGGGAGCTTTCTTT. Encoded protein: CASSIGQGVVGAFF.

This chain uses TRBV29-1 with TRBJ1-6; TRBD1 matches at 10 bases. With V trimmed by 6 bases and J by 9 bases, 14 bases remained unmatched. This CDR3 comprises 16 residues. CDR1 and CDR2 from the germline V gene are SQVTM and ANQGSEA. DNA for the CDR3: TGCAGCGTAATGGTCCCGGGACAGGGGTCAGGTTCACCCCTCCACTTT. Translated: CSVMVPGQGSGSPLHF. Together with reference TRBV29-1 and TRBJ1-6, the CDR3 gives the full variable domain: SAVISQKPSRDICQRGTSLTIQCQVDSQVTMMFWYRQQPGQSLTLIATANQGSEATYESGFVIDKFPISRPNLTFSTLTVSNMSPEDSSIYLCSVMVPGQGSGSPLHFGNGTRLTVT.

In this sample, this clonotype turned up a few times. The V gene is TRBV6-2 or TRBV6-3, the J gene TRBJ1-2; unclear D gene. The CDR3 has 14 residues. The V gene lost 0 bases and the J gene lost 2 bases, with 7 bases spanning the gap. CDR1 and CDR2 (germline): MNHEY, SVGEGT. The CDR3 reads CASSYSGRNYGYTF. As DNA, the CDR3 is TGTGCCAGCAGTTACTCGGGCAGGAACTATGGCTACACCTTC.

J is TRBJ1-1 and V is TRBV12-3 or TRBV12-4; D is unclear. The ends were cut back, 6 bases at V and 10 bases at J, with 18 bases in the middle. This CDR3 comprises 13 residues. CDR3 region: CASSLAGSSGAFF. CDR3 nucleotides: TGTGCCAGCAGCCTGGCCGGGAGTAGCGGAGCTTTCTTT.

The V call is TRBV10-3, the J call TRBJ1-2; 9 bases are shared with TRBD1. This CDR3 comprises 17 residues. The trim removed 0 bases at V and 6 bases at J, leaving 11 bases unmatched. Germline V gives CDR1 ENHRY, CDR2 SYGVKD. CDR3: CAISESIFRTGEDGYTF. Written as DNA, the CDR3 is TGTGCCATCAGTGAGTCGATTTTTCGGACAGGGGAGGATGGCTACACCTTC.

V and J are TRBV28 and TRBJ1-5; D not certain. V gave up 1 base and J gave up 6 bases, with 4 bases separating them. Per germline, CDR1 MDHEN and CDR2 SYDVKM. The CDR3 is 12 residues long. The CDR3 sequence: CASSLSAQPQHF. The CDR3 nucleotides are TGTGCCAGCAGTTTATCAGCTCAGCCCCAGCATTTT.

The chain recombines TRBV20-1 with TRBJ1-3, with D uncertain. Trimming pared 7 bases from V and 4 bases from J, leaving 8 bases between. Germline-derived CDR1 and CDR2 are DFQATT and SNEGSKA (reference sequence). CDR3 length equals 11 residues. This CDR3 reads CSVKAGNTIYF. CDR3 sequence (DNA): TGCAGTGTGAAGGCAGGAAACACCATATATTTT.

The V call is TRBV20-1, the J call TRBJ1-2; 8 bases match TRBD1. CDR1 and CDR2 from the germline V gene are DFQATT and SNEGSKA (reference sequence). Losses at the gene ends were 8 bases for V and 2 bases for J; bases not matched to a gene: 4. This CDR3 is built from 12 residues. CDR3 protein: CSSDRENYGYTF. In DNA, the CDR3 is TGCAGTTCGGACAGGGAGAACTATGGCTACACCTTC.

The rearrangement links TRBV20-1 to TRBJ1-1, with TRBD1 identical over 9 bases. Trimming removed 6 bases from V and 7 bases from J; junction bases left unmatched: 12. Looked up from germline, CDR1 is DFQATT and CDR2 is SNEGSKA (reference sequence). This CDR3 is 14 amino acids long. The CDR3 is CSANVDRGAIEAFF. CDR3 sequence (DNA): TGCAGTGCAAACGTCGACAGGGGGGCGATTGAAGCTTTCTTT.

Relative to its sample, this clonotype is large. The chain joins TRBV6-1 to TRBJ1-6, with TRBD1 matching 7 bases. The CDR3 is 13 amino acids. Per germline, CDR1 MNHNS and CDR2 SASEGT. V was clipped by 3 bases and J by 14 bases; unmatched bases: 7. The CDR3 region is CASSDRDRGSLHF. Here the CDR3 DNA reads TGTGCCAGCAGTGACCGGGACAGAGGCTCCCTCCACTTT.

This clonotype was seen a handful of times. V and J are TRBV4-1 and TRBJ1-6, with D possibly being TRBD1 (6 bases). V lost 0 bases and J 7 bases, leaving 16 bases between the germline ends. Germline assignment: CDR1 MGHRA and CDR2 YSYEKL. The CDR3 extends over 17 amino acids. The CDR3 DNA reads TGCGCCAGCAGCCAAGATCGAGGCAGGGGATCCAATTCACCCCTCCACTTT. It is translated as CASSQDRGRGSNSPLHF.

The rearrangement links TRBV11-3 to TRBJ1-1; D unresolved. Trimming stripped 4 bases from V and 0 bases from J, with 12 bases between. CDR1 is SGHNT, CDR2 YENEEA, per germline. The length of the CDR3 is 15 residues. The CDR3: CASSSWTEMNTEAFF. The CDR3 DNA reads TGTGCCAGCAGCTCTTGGACGGAGATGAACACTGAAGCTTTCTTT.

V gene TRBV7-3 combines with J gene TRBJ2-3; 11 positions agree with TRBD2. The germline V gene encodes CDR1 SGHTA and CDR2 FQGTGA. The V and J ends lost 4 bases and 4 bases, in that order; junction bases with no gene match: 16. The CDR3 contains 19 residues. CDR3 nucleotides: TGTGCCAGCAGCTCGTCGCCCCAAATAGCGGGAGGGCCGGCAGATACGCAGTATTTT. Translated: CASSSSPQIAGGPADTQYF.

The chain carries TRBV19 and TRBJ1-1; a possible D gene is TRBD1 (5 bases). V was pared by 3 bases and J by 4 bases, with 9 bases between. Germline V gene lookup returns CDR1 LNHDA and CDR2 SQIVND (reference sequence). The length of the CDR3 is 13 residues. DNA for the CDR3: TGTGCCAGTAGTATTGGGGACTCCACTGAAGCTTTCTTT. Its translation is CASSIGDSTEAFF.

CDR3 in amino acids: CASSYSKDPFNEQFF. The CDR3 DNA follows: TGTGCCAGCAGTTACTCGAAGGACCCCTTCAATGAGCAGTTCTTC. This chain uses TRBV6-2 or TRBV6-3 with TRBJ2-1; D remains unclear. The CDR3 is made up of 15 amino acids. V was cut by 0 bases and J by 6 bases, with 12 bases left in between. Germline V gene lookup returns CDR1 MNHEY and CDR2 SVGEGT.

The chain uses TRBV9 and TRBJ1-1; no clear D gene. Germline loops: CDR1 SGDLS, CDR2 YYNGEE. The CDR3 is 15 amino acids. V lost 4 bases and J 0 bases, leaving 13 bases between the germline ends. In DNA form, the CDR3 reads TGTGCCAGCAGCCCCCAACCTACAGTGAACACTGAAGCTTTCTTT. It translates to CASSPQPTVNTEAFF.

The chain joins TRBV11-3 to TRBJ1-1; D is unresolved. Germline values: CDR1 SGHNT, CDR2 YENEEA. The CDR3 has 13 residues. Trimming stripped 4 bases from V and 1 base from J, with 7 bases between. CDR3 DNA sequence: TGTGCCAGCAGCTCCCCCAGGAACACTGAAGCTTTCTTT. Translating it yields CASSSPRNTEAFF.